The clone carrying this T cell receptor (beta chain) was counted only a few times. The antigen is undetermined. Germline lookup yields CDR1 SGHAT and CDR2 FQDESV (reference sequence). This CDR3 is built from 16 residues. Between the trimmed V and J ends, which lost 1 base and 1 base, there was a span of 10 bases. Unique molecular identifiers were built into the TCRbeta library. TCRdb called the PCR reads again in MiXCR, with one record for every CDR3 protein. This sample has about 440,000 distinct CDR3 sequences, with roughly two fifths found just once. These data originate in a study of T-cell reconstitution after alpha-beta-depleted transplantation in children. Study results and limitations: Approximately two months post-transplant, alpha-beta T cells reportedly originated from several hundred expanded graft clones.

The sample was PBMCs, taken before TCRalphabeta/CD19-depleted stem cell transplant. J is TRBJ2-2 and V is TRBV11-1, with a tentative D call TRBD1 (5 bases). This TCR derives from a girl aged 2 to 10 with aplastic anemia, due to receive a stem cell transplant. DNA for the CDR3: TGTGCCAGCAGCTTAGGTGTGACAGAGAACACCGGGGAGCTGTTTTTT. It specifies CASSLGVTENTGELFF. The full variable domain, in which reference TRBV11-1 and TRBJ2-2 provide the parts outside the CDR3, is EAEVAQSPRYKITEKSQAVAFWCDPISGHATLYWYRQILGQGPELLVQFQDESVVDDSQLPKDRFSAERLKGVDSTLKIQPAELGDSAMYLCASSLGVTENTGELFFGEGSRLTVL.